This T cell receptor beta chain was observed in a study of T cells in Graves' hyperthyroidism and ophthalmopathy. The V gene end was trimmed by 7 bases and the J gene end by 0 bases; junction bases not matched to a gene: 12. Germline loops: CDR1 MDHEN, CDR2 SYDVKM. The CDR3 is 17 residues long. Amplified TCR beta CDR3 regions came from RNA transcripts. Carried out on the TCR CDR3, a first-round RT-PCR used the HTBI primer set. From the multiplex PCR reads, TCRdb called clonotypes with MiXCR, one entry per CDR3 protein. The repertoire has about 560,000 distinct CDR3 sequences, roughly a sixth of them found once; the top ten carry around 18%. This clonotype came up many times. Over 18 months, lack of ophthalmopathy progression marked Graves' hyperthyroidism as stable. In patients aged 18 to 65, hyperthyroidism was newly diagnosed, with duration under 2 months. Exclusion of a patient resulted from uncontrolled infection, other autoimmune disease, pregnancy or lactation. 10 ml fresh peripheral blood yielded the PBMCs.

The chain is built from TRBV28 and TRBJ2-5; the match to TRBD2 covers 9 bases. The sequence was collected from a young woman with Graves' hyperthyroidism. Sequenced input: blood. DNA for the CDR3: TGTGCCAGCATTTCGGGTAGCGGGAGAGTGTACCAAGAGACCCAGTACTTC. Residues: CASISGSGRVYQETQYF.